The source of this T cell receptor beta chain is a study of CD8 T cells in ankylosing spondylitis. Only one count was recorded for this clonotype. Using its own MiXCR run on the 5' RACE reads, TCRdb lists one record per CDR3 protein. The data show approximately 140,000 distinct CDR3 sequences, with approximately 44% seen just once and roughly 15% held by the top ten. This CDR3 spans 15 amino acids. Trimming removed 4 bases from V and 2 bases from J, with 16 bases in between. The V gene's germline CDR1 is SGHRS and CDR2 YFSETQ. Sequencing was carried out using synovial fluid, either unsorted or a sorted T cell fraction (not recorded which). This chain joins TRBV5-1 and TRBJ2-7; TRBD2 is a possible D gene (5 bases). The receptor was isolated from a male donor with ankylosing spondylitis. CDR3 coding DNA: TGCGCCAGCAGCCGGAGGTTCACCAATCCCTACGAGCAGTACTTC. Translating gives CASSRRFTNPYEQYF.